The rows below give T cell receptor beta chains drawn from one sample of a study of beta chain features in type 1 diabetes. This table comes from immunoSEQ multiplex PCR, and its TCRdb copy is limited to in-frame clones, with some not included. The sample consists of 500,000 to 800,000 clones, around an eighth of them appearing once. Sequencing input: naive CD4+ T cells from blood. These receptors were collected from a man aged 30 to 39 with type 1 diabetes. Both conserved end residues are trimmed from each CDR3. The order of the fields is D gene, V gene, clone size, CDR3 protein. D genes are given only for firm matches. Clone size is given for some rows only: seen once, a few or many times, or a class if the clone is expanded.

D gene: -
V gene: TRBV6-1
clone size: few
CDR3 protein: ASSEAAGANVLT

D gene: -
V gene: TRBV7-8
clone size: few
CDR3 protein: ASSPTGGTDTQY

D gene: TRBD1
V gene: TRBV18
clone size: -
CDR3 protein: ASSPARGNQPQH

D gene: TRBD2
V gene: TRBV29-1
clone size: -
CDR3 protein: SASGGVGNEQF

D gene: TRBD1
V gene: TRBV6-6
clone size: -
CDR3 protein: ASSSGTGEKLF

D gene: TRBD2
V gene: TRBV27
clone size: few
CDR3 protein: ASRGLAGGSYNEQF

D gene: -
V gene: TRBV4-3
clone size: few
CDR3 protein: ASSQGTGDYGYT

D gene: TRBD2
V gene: TRBV7-9
clone size: -
CDR3 protein: ASSSPRLAGASTRETQY

D gene: -
V gene: TRBV9
clone size: few
CDR3 protein: ASSPQEGLGYEQY

D gene: -
V gene: TRBV6-5
clone size: -
CDR3 protein: AAGRTDQDYT

D gene: TRBD1
V gene: TRBV7-9
clone size: -
CDR3 protein: ASSLGTGGRDEQF

D gene: TRBD1
V gene: TRBV2
clone size: few
CDR3 protein: ASSDPGQGNYEQY

D gene: -
V gene: TRBV29-1
clone size: -
CDR3 protein: SVETAYEQY

D gene: -
V gene: TRBV28
clone size: -
CDR3 protein: ASSYDQGMYGYT

D gene: TRBD2
V gene: TRBV6-5
clone size: few
CDR3 protein: ASSRLTSGEDTQY

D gene: -
V gene: TRBV7-3
clone size: few
CDR3 protein: ASSPDKDNEQF

D gene: -
V gene: TRBV5-4
clone size: few
CDR3 protein: ASSLDGDQLSTDTQY

D gene: -
V gene: TRBV2
clone size: -
CDR3 protein: ASQGASTDTQY

D gene: -
V gene: TRBV30
clone size: few
CDR3 protein: AWSVADYGYT

D gene: -
V gene: TRBV6-5
clone size: few
CDR3 protein: EAGSRTQY

D gene: -
V gene: TRBV29-1
clone size: few
CDR3 protein: SGGSRNSGANVLT

D gene: TRBD2
V gene: TRBV10-3
clone size: few
CDR3 protein: AGGGGEQETQY

D gene: -
V gene: TRBV29-1
clone size: -
CDR3 protein: SVALTFYEQY

D gene: TRBD2
V gene: TRBV12-5
clone size: -
CDR3 protein: ASGSTTSGGPDTQY

D gene: -
V gene: TRBV28
clone size: few
CDR3 protein: ASSAGGASANEQF

D gene: -
V gene: TRBV9
clone size: few
CDR3 protein: ASSVEARSYEQY

D gene: -
V gene: TRBV5-1
clone size: -
CDR3 protein: ASSPGEATGNTIY

D gene: TRBD1
V gene: TRBV7-9
clone size: few
CDR3 protein: ASSTGQGSNTEAF

D gene: -
V gene: TRBV6-4
clone size: few
CDR3 protein: ASSDSGGSDEQF

D gene: TRBD2
V gene: TRBV4-3
clone size: -
CDR3 protein: ASSQDPSGLDTQY

D gene: -
V gene: TRBV28
clone size: few
CDR3 protein: ASHSSFMGGPGDTQY

D gene: -
V gene: TRBV18
clone size: many
CDR3 protein: ASSPPGNGNTIY

D gene: -
V gene: TRBV10-3
clone size: -
CDR3 protein: AIREGTSGANVLT

D gene: -
V gene: TRBV28
clone size: few
CDR3 protein: ASSGGGSGANVLT